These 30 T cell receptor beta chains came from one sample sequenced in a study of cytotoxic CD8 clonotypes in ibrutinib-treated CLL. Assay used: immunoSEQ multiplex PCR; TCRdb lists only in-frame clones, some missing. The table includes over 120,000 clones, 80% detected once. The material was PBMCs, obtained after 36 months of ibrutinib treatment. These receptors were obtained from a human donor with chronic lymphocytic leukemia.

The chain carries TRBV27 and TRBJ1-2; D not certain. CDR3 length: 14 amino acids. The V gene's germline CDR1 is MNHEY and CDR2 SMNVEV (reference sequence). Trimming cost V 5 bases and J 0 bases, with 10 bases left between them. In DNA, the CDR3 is TGTGCCAGCAGTCTACAAGGATCTAACTATGGCTACACCTTC. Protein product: CASSLQGSNYGYTF.

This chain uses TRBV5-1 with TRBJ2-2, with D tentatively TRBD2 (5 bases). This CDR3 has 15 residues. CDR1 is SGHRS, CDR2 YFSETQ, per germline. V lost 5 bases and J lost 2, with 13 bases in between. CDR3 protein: CASRFRAVNTGELFF. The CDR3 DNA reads TGCGCCAGCAGGTTTCGAGCGGTAAACACCGGGGAGCTGTTTTTT.

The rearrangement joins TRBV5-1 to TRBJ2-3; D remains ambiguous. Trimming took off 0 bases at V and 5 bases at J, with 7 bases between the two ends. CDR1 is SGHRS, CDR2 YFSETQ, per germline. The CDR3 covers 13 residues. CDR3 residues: CASSLVFGDTQYF. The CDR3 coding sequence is TGCGCCAGCAGCTTGGTTTTTGGAGATACGCAGTATTTT.

CDR3 region: CASSATQGSIQPQHF. The CDR3 bases are TGTGCCAGCAGCGCGACACAGGGGTCGATTCAGCCCCAGCATTTT. This rearrangement joins TRBV28 to TRBJ1-5; the match to TRBD1 covers 7 bases. Per germline, CDR1 MDHEN and CDR2 SYDVKM. Germline trimming cut 6 bases from V and 6 bases from J; bases unmatched to any gene: 11. The length of the CDR3 is 15 residues.

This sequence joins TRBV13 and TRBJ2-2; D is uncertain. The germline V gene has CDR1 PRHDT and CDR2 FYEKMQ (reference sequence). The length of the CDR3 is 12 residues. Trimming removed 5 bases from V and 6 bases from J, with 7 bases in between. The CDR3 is CASSHRAGELFF. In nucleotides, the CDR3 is TGTGCCAGCAGCCATAGGGCCGGGGAGCTGTTTTTT. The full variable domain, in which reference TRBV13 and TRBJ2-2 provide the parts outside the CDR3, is AAGVIQSPRHLIKEKRETATLKCYPIPRHDTVYWYQQGPGQDPQFLISFYEKMQSDKGSIPDRFSAQQFSDYHSELNMSSLELGDSALYFCASSHRAGELFFGEGSRLTVL.

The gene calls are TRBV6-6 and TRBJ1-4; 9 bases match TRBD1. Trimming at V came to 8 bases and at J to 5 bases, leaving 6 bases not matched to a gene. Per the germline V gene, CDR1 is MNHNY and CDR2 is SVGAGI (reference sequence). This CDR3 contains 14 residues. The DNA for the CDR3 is TGTGCCAGCCTCCTAGACAGGGGGAATGAAAAACTGTTTTTT. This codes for CASLLDRGNEKLFF.

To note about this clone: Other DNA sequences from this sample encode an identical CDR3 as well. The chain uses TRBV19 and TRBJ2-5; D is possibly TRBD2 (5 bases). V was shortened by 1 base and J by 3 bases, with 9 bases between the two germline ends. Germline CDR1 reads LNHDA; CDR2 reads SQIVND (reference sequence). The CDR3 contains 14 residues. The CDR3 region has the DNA TGTGCCAGTAGTATAGGTTCGGGGAAAGAGACCCAGTACTTC. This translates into CASSIGSGKETQYF.

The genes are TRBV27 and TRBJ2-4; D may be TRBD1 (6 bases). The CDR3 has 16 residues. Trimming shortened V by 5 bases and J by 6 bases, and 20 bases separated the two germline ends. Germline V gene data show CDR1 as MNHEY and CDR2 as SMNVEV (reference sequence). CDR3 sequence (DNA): TGTGCCAGCAGTCCGACAGGAAGCTGGGTTGGAAACATTCAGTACTTC. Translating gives CASSPTGSWVGNIQYF.

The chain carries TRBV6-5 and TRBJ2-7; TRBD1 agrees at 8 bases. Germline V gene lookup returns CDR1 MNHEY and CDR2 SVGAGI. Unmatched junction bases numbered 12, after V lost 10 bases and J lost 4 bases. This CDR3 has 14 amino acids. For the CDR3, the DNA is TGTGCCACCAAGCCGGGACAGGAGTCTTACGAGCAGTACTTC. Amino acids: CATKPGQESYEQYF.

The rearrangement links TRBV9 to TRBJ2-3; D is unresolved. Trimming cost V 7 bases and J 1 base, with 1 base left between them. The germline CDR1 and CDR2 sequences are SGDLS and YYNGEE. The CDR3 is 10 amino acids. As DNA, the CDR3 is TGTGCCAGCGGCACAGATACGCAGTATTTT. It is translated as CASGTDTQYF.

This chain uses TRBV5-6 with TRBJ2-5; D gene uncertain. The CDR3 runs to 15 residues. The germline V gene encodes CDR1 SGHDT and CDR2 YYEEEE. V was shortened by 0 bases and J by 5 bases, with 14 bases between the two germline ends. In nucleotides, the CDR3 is TGTGCCAGCAGCTTGGCAGTTTGTACCGCGGAGACCCAGTACTTC. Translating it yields CASSLAVCTAETQYF.

CDR3 region: CASSSGTGGFLETQYF. As DNA, the CDR3 is TGTGCCAGCAGCTCCGGGACAGGGGGATTCTTAGAGACCCAGTACTTC. The rearrangement joins TRBV2 to TRBJ2-5, with 11 bases matching TRBD1. Per germline, CDR1 SNHLY and CDR2 FYNNEI. This CDR3 is 16 amino acids long. V gave up 6 bases and J gave up 4 bases; unmatched junction bases: 10.

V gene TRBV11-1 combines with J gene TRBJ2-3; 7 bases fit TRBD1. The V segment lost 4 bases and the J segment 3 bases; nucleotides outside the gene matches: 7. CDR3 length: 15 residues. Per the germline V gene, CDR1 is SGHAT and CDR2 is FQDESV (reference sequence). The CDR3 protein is CASSSVDRVTDTQYF. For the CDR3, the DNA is TGTGCCAGCAGCTCCGTCGACAGGGTAACAGATACGCAGTATTTT.

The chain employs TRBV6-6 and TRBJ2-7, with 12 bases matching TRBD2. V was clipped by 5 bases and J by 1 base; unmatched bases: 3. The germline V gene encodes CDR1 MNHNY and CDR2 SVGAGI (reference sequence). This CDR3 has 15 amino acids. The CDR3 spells CASSPGLAGSYEQYF. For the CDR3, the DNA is TGTGCCAGCAGTCCGGGACTAGCGGGTTCCTACGAGCAGTACTTC.

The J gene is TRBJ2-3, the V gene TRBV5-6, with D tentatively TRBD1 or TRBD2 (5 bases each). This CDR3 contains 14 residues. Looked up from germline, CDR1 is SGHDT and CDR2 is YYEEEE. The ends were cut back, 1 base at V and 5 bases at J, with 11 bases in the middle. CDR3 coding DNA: TGTGCCAGCAGCTTGCGGGGCACGGGAGATACGCAGTATTTT. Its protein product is CASSLRGTGDTQYF.

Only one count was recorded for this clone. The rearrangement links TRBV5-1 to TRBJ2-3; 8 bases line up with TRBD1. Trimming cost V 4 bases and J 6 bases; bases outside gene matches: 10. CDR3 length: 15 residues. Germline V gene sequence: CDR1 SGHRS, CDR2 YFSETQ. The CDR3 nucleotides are TGCGCCAGCAGCGGACCGGGACAGGAATACGATACGCAGTATTTT. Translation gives CASSGPGQEYDTQYF.

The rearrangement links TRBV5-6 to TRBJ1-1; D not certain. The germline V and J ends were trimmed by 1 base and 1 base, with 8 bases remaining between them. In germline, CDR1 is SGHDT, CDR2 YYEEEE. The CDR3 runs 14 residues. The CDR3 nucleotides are TGTGCCAGCAGCTTGTTTGGCGGGAACACTGAAGCTTTCTTT. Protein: CASSLFGGNTEAFF.

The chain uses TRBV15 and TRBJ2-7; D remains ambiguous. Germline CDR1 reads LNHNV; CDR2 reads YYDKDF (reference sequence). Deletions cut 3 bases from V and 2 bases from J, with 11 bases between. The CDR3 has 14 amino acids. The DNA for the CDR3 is TGTGCCACCAGCAGTAAATCCAATACCTACGAGCAGTACTTC. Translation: CATSSKSNTYEQYF.

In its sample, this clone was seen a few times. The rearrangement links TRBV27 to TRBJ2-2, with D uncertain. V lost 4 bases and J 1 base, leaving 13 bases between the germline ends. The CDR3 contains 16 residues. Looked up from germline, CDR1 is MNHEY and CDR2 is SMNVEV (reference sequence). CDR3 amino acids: CASSSPLRQNTGELFF. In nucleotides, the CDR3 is TGTGCCAGCAGTTCCCCCCTGAGACAGAACACCGGGGAGCTGTTTTTT.

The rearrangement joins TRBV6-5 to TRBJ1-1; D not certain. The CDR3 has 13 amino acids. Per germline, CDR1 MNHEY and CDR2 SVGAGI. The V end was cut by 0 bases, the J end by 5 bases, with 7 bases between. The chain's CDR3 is CASSYSVRTEAFF. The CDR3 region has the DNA TGTGCCAGCAGTTACTCAGTGAGGACTGAAGCTTTCTTT.

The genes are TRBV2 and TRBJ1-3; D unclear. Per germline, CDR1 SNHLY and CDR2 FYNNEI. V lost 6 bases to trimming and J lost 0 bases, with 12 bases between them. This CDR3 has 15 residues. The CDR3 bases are TGTGCCAGCAGCATAAGACGAATCTCTGGAAACACCATATATTTT. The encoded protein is CASSIRRISGNTIYF.

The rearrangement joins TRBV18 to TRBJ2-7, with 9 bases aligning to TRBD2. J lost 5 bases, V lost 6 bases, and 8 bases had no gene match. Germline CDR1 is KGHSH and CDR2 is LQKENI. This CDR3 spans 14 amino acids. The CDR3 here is CASSLAGGRNEQYF. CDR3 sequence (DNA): TGTGCCAGCTCCTTGGCGGGAGGGCGGAACGAGCAGTACTTC.

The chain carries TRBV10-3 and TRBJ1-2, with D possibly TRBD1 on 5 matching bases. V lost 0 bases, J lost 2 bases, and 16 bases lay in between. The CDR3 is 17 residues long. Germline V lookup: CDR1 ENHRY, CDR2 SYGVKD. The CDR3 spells CAISESSGGAANYGYTF. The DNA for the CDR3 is TGTGCCATCAGTGAGTCTAGTGGAGGGGCGGCAAACTATGGCTACACCTTC.

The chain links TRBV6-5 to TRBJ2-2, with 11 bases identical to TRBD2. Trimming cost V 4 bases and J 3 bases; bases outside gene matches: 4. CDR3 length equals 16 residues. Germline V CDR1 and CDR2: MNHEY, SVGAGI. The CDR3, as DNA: TGTGCCAGCAGTTTTAGCGGGGGGGCCGACACCGGGGAGCTGTTTTTT. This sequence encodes CASSFSGGADTGELFF.

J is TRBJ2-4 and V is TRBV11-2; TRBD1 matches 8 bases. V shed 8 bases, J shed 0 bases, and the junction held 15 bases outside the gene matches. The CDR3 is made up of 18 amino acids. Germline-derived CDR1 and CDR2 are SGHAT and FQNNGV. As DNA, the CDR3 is TGTGCCAGCGGACCCAGGACAGGGCTCGACCTAGCCAAAAACATTCAGTACTTC. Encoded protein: CASGPRTGLDLAKNIQYF.

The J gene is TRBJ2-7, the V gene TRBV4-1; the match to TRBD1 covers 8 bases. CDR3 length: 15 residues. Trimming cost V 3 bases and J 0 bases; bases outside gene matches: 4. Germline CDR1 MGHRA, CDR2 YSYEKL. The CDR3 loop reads CASSHPDRDSYEQYF. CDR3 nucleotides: TGCGCCAGCAGCCACCCGGACAGGGACTCCTACGAGCAGTACTTC.

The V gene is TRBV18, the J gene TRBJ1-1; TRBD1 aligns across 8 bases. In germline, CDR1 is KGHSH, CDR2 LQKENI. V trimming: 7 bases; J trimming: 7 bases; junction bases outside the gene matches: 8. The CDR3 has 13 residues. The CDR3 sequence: CASLAQGAGEAFF. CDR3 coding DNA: TGTGCCAGCTTAGCTCAGGGGGCTGGTGAAGCTTTCTTT.

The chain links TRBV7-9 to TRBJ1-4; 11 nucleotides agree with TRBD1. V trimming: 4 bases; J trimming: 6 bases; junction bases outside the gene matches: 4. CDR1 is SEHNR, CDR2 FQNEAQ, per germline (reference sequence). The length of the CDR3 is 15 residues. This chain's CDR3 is CASSYGQGAYEKLFF. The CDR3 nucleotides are TGTGCCAGCAGCTACGGACAGGGGGCTTATGAAAAACTGTTTTTT.

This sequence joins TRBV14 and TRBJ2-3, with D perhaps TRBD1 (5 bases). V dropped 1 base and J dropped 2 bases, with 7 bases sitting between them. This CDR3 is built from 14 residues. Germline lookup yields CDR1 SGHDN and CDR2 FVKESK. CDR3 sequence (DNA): TGTGCCAGCAGCCAAGGGGGCTCCACAGATACGCAGTATTTT. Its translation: CASSQGGSTDTQYF.

CDR3 nucleotide sequence: TGTGCCAGCAGCTTAGTATTTAGCCCAAACAATGAGCAGTTCTTC. Protein product: CASSLVFSPNNEQFF. The V call is TRBV11-3, the J call TRBJ2-1; D not resolved. Germline assignment: CDR1 SGHNT and CDR2 YENEEA. V was trimmed by 1 base and J by 5 bases, leaving 12 bases between them. The CDR3 has 15 residues. Complete variable domain (other parts from reference TRBV11-3 and TRBJ2-1): EAGVVQSPRYKIIEKKQPVAFWCNPISGHNTLYWYLQNLGQGPELLIRYENEEAVDDSQLPKDRFSAERLKGVDSTLKIQPAELGDSAVYLCASSLVFSPNNEQFFGPGTRLTVL.